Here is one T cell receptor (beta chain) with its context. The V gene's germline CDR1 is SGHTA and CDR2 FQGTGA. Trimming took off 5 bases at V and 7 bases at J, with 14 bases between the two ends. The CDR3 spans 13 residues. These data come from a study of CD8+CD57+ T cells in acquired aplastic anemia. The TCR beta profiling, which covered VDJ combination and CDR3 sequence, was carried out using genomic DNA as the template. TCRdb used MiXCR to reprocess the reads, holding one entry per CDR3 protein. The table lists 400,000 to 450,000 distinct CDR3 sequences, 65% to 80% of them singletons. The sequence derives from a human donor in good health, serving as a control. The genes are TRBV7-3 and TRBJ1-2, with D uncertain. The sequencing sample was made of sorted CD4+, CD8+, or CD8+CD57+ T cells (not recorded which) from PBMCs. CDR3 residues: CASSTGAGRGYTF. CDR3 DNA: TGTGCCAGCAGCACGGGCGCGGGTCGTGGCTACACCTTC.